The 25 T cell receptor beta chains presented below share a single source sample, sequenced in a study of cytomegalovirus exposure and HLA in healthy donors. PCR used 60 Vbeta primers and 13 Jbeta primers. Here immunoSEQ multiplex PCR was the method, and the copy in TCRdb shows in-frame clones only, minus some. Among approximately 150,000 clones listed, around 80% were seen once. Sequences were obtained from PBMCs. These receptors originate from a woman in her thirties or forties in good health and CMV-seronegative.

The chain combines TRBV6-5 with TRBJ1-2, with D perhaps matching TRBD1 (6 bases). V gave up 4 bases and J gave up 0 bases, with 6 bases separating them. Germline V gene data show CDR1 as MNHEY and CDR2 as SVGAGI. There are 13 residues in the CDR3. The CDR3 is CASSWTANYGYTF. DNA for the CDR3: TGTGCCAGCAGTTGGACAGCTAACTATGGCTACACCTTC.

The chain joins TRBV7-2 to TRBJ2-3; 7 positions agree with TRBD1. V was clipped by 4 bases and J by 0 bases; unmatched bases: 16. The germline V gene has CDR1 SGHTA and CDR2 FQGNSA. The CDR3 loop spans 19 amino acids. CDR3 sequence: CASSSWGKSRGYSTDTQYF. In DNA, the CDR3 is TGTGCCAGCAGCTCGTGGGGCAAGAGCAGGGGGTATAGCACAGATACGCAGTATTTT. Full variable domain (missing parts from reference TRBV7-2 and TRBJ2-3): GAGVSQSPSNKVTEKGKDVELRCDPISGHTALYWYRQSLGQGLEFLIYFQGNSAPDKSGLPSDRFSAERTGGSVSTLTIQRTQQEDSAVYLCASSSWGKSRGYSTDTQYFGPGTRLTVL.

Only one count was recorded for this clone. This chain connects TRBV25-1 to TRBJ1-4; D unresolved. V lost 6 bases and J lost 6, with 11 bases in between. This CDR3 is built from 13 residues. CDR1 and CDR2 from the germline V gene are MGHDK and SYGVNS. The CDR3 is CASRSVGDEKLFF. CDR3 bases: TGTGCCAGCAGAAGTGTCGGGGATGAAAAACTGTTTTTT.

The gene calls are TRBV6-5 and TRBJ2-3; D is possibly TRBD1 (6 bases). Germline V gives CDR1 MNHEY, CDR2 SVGAGI. With 2 bases removed from V and 9 bases from J, the gap between germline ends came to 12 bases. The CDR3 contains 13 residues. The CDR3 coding sequence is TGTGCCAGCAGTTACCCAGGGGTGGCAACGCAGTATTTT. This encodes CASSYPGVATQYF.

V usage is TRBV4-3 and J usage is TRBJ2-5, with TRBD2 matching over 12 bases. The germline gives CDR1 LGHNA, CDR2 YSLEER. This CDR3 spans 17 amino acids. Trimming at V came to 1 base and at J to 1 base, leaving 4 bases not matched to a gene. Here the CDR3 DNA reads TGCGCCAGCAGCCAAGGACTAGCGGGAGACCCCCAAGAGACCCAGTACTTC. It translates to CASSQGLAGDPQETQYF.

V is TRBV7-2 and J is TRBJ1-2; D uncertain. CDR1 and CDR2 from the germline V gene are SGHTA and FQGNSA. This CDR3 spans 14 amino acids. Trimming left V 1 base short and J 0 bases short, with 6 bases between. The CDR3 reads CASSLGSANYGYTF. Written as DNA, the CDR3 is TGTGCCAGCAGCTTAGGGTCAGCTAACTATGGCTACACCTTC.

CDR3 nucleotide sequence: TGTGCCAGCAGTTCCGGGTCTTCTAATCAGCCCCAGCATTTT. Translating it yields CASSSGSSNQPQHF. This rearrangement joins TRBV27 to TRBJ1-5; D call uncertain. The ends were cut back, 4 bases at V and 4 bases at J, with 11 bases in the middle. The V gene's germline CDR1 is MNHEY and CDR2 SMNVEV (reference sequence). The CDR3 is 14 amino acids.

The V and J genes are TRBV5-1 and TRBJ1-5, with 8 positions matching TRBD1. This CDR3 region has 15 residues. CDR1 and CDR2 (germline): SGHRS, YFSETQ. Unmatched junction bases numbered 9, after V lost 4 bases and J lost 6 bases. CDR3 region: CASSPRDRPRQPQHF. As DNA, the CDR3 is TGCGCCAGCAGCCCCCGGGACAGGCCGCGTCAGCCCCAGCATTTT.

The V and J genes are TRBV5-4 and TRBJ2-1; 8 bases are shared with TRBD1. Germline CDR1 is SGHNT and CDR2 is YYREEE (reference sequence). The CDR3 length is 15 residues. V dropped 4 bases and J dropped 4; count of bases not matched to a gene: 7. The CDR3 DNA reads TGTGCCAGCAGCCGAAGACAGGGGCGTTACAATGAGCAGTTCTTC. Translation gives CASSRRQGRYNEQFF. The whole variable domain, filled in from reference TRBV5-4 and TRBJ2-1, reads ETGVTQSPTHLIKTRGQQVTLRCSSQSGHNTVSWYQQALGQGPQFIFQYYREEENGRGNFPPRFSGLQFPNYSSELNVNALELDDSALYLCASSRRQGRYNEQFFGPGTRLTVL.

V gene TRBV18 combines with J gene TRBJ1-4; D may be TRBD1 (5 bases). This CDR3 has 14 residues. The V gene's germline CDR1 is KGHSH and CDR2 LQKENI. Trimming took 2 bases from V and 8 from J, leaving 12 bases between them. The CDR3: CASSPDSPKEKLFF. In nucleotides, the CDR3 is TGTGCCAGCTCACCAGACAGCCCGAAGGAAAAACTGTTTTTT.

The V gene is TRBV5-1, the J gene TRBJ1-4, with TRBD1 matching over 9 bases. CDR1 and CDR2 from the germline V gene are SGHRS and YFSETQ. This CDR3 spans 14 amino acids. V trimming: 2 bases; J trimming: 5 bases; junction bases outside the gene matches: 1. CDR3 loop: CASSFGQGNEKLFF. The DNA of the CDR3 is TGCGCCAGCAGCTTCGGACAGGGGAATGAAAAACTGTTTTTT.

This chain joins TRBV4-3 and TRBJ2-1, with 7 bases fitting TRBD2. Germline trimming cut 0 bases from V and 0 bases from J; bases unmatched to any gene: 11. The germline gives CDR1 LGHNA, CDR2 YSLEER. The CDR3 runs to 19 residues. The CDR3 DNA sequence: TGCGCCAGCAGCCAAGATCACCGGGAGGAAGAGAGCTCCTACAATGAGCAGTTCTTC. Translating gives CASSQDHREEESSYNEQFF.

The chain links TRBV14 to TRBJ2-2; 14 bases are a match to TRBD2. In germline, CDR1 is SGHDN, CDR2 FVKESK. The CDR3 consists of 16 residues. V lost 1 base and J lost 7; bases outside the gene matches: 2. This CDR3 is CASSQVGLAGGGELFF. For the CDR3, the DNA is TGTGCCAGCAGCCAAGTAGGACTAGCGGGAGGCGGGGAGCTGTTTTTT.

This clone has more than one count but fewer than ten. This chain joins TRBV4-3 and TRBJ1-6; D call uncertain. This CDR3 contains 16 residues. Trimming removed 0 bases at V and 2 bases at J, with 8 bases between. Germline assignment: CDR1 LGHNA and CDR2 YSLEER. Written as DNA, the CDR3 is TGCGCCAGCAGCCAAGACTTTACAGCCTATAATTCACCCCTCCACTTT. Encoded protein: CASSQDFTAYNSPLHF.

This chain links TRBV9 with TRBJ2-2; tentative D call: TRBD2 (6 bases). From germline, CDR1 is SGDLS and CDR2 YYNGEE. V was cut by 0 bases and J by 5 bases, with 11 bases left in between. CDR3 length: 15 amino acids. The chain's CDR3 is CASSVGQGGTGELFF. Here the CDR3 DNA reads TGTGCCAGCAGCGTAGGCCAGGGAGGAACCGGGGAGCTGTTTTTT.

This clone was observed a handful of times. The chain links TRBV14 to TRBJ1-1; tentative D call: TRBD1 (5 bases). Germline V gene sequence: CDR1 SGHDN, CDR2 FVKESK. This CDR3 has 12 amino acids. Deletions cut 6 bases from V and 6 bases from J, with 11 bases between. The CDR3: CASRSQVSEAFF. Written as DNA, the CDR3 is TGTGCCAGCAGGTCACAGGTTTCTGAAGCTTTCTTT.

This sequence joins TRBV19 and TRBJ2-1, with 8 positions matching TRBD2. CDR3 size: 14 residues. Germline V gene sequence: CDR1 LNHDA, CDR2 SQIVND (reference sequence). The junction had 2 bases not matched to a gene; V was cut back by 5 bases and J by 2 bases. The CDR3 nucleotides read TGTGCCAGTAGTTACGGGAGGGCCTACAATGAGCAGTTCTTC. Amino acids: CASSYGRAYNEQFF.

J is TRBJ1-5 and V is TRBV4-2, with 8 bases that match TRBD1. In germline, CDR1 is LGHNA, CDR2 YNFKEQ. Trimming at V came to 1 base and at J to 1 base, leaving 6 bases not matched to a gene. The CDR3 loop spans 17 amino acids. The CDR3 loop reads CASSQGQGFQSNQPQHF. Here the CDR3 DNA reads TGTGCCAGCAGCCAAGGACAGGGGTTTCAAAGCAATCAGCCCCAGCATTTT.

The chain has TRBV28 and TRBJ2-7; 9 nucleotides match TRBD2. The CDR3 contains 18 residues. CDR1 is MDHEN and CDR2 is SYDVKM in the germline V gene. The V segment lost 6 bases and the J segment 2 bases; nucleotides outside the gene matches: 17. The CDR3 here is CASRTTSGPIPMAYEQYF. In nucleotides, the CDR3 is TGTGCCAGCAGAACGACTAGCGGACCTATCCCCATGGCCTACGAGCAGTACTTC.

The genes are TRBV11-2 and TRBJ2-2; 11 nucleotides line up with TRBD1. Germline V gene lookup returns CDR1 SGHAT and CDR2 FQNNGV. The length of the CDR3 is 16 residues. With 2 bases clipped from V and 7 bases from J, the junction kept 6 bases outside the gene matches. Here the CDR3 DNA reads TGTGCCAGCAGCTTAACCGGACAGGGGGCGGTCGGGGAGCTGTTTTTT. As protein: CASSLTGQGAVGELFF. Based on the CDR3 plus reference TRBV11-2 and TRBJ2-2, the full variable domain is EAGVAQSPRYKIIEKRQSVAFWCNPISGHATLYWYQQILGQGPKLLIQFQNNGVVDDSQLPKDRFSAERLKGVDSTLKIQPAKLEDSAVYLCASSLTGQGAVGELFFGEGSRLTVL.

J is TRBJ2-7 and V is TRBV5-6; D is unclear. Germline assignment: CDR1 SGHDT and CDR2 YYEEEE. CDR3 size: 13 residues. V dropped 2 bases and J dropped 3 bases, with 9 bases sitting between them. CDR3 protein: CASSLRSFYEQYF. The DNA for the CDR3 is TGTGCCAGCAGCTTACGGAGCTTCTACGAGCAGTACTTC.

The chain combines TRBV5-1 with TRBJ2-2, with 7 bases aligning to TRBD2. CDR1 SGHRS and CDR2 YFSETQ come from the germline V gene. This CDR3 spans 14 amino acids. V dropped 2 bases and J dropped 5; count of bases not matched to a gene: 3. The CDR3 sequence: CASSFAGETGELFF. CDR3 DNA sequence: TGCGCCAGCAGCTTTGCGGGAGAGACCGGGGAGCTGTTTTTT.

The chain carries TRBV7-9 and TRBJ2-3; 10 bases agree with TRBD2. V dropped 4 bases and J dropped 5; count of bases not matched to a gene: 3. This CDR3 is 14 amino acids long. Looked up from germline, CDR1 is SEHNR and CDR2 is FQNEAQ (reference sequence). The CDR3, as DNA: TGTGCCAGCAGCTCTAGCGGGAGCGGAGATACGCAGTATTTT. Translating it yields CASSSSGSGDTQYF.

The chain employs TRBV12-5 and TRBJ2-2; the match to TRBD1 covers 7 bases. The CDR3 is 15 amino acids. CDR1 and CDR2 (germline): LGHNT, FRNRAP. The junction had 4 bases not matched to a gene; V was cut back by 0 bases and J by 6 bases. Here the CDR3 reads CASGLVRGQPGELFF. In nucleotides, the CDR3 is TGTGCTAGTGGTTTGGTAAGGGGGCAACCCGGGGAGCTGTTTTTT.

This clone was picked up one time. The V gene is TRBV18, the J gene TRBJ1-1; D call uncertain. In germline, CDR1 is KGHSH, CDR2 LQKENI. The CDR3 is made up of 13 amino acids. Trimming removed 4 bases at V and 1 base at J, with 7 bases between. The CDR3 region has the DNA TGTGCCAGCTCACTGGAGCAGAACACTGAAGCTTTCTTT. The encoded protein is CASSLEQNTEAFF.